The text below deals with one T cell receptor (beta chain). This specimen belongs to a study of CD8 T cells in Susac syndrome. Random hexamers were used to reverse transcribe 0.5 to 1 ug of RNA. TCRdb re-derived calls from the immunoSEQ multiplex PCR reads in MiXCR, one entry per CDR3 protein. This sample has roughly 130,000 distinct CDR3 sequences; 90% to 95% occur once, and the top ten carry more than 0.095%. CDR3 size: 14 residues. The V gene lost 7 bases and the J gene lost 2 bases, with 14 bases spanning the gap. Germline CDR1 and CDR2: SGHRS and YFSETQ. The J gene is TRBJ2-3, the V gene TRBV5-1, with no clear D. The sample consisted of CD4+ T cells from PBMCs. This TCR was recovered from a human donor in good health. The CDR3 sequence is CASGDRLATDTQYF. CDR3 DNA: TGCGCCAGCGGCGACCGCCTTGCCACAGATACGCAGTATTTT.